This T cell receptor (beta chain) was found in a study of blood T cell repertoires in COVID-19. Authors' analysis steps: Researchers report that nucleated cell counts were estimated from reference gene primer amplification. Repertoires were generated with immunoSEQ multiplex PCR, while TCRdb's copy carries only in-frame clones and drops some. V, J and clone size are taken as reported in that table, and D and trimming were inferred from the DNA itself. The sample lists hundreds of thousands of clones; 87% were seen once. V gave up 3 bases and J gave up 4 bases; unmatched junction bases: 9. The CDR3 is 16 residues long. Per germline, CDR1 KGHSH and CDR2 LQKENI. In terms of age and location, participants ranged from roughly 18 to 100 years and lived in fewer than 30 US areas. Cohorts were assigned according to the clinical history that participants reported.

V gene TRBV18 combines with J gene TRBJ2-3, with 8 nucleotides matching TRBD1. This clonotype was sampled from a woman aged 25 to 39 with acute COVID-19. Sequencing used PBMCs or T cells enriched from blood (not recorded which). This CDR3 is CASSPRGPVGADTQYF. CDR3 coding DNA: TGTGCCAGCTCACCCAGGGGGCCCGTCGGTGCAGATACGCAGTATTTT.